The entry that follows covers one T cell receptor (beta chain) sequence. This specimen belongs to a study of shared clonotypes between healthy human individuals. Generated by immunoSEQ multiplex PCR, the TCRdb table keeps only in-frame clones and is missing some. The data show a few hundred thousand clones, roughly 96% seen once. This CDR3 region has 11 residues. The germline V gene has CDR1 DFQATT and CDR2 SNEGSKA (reference sequence). Trimming pared 4 bases from V and 5 bases from J, leaving 8 bases between. The receptor was derived from a man aged 25 to 40 in good health. The sample was memory CD8+ T cells sorted from blood. Indicated subset: CD45RO+ cells pooled with CCR7-negative TemRA cells. This chain uses TRBV20-1 with TRBJ2-5; D ambiguous. The CDR3 DNA is TGCAGTGCTATTGGGCAGGAGACCCAGTACTTC. Its translation: CSAIGQETQYF.